Listed below are T cell receptor beta chains from one sample, sequenced in a study of T cells after yellow fever vaccination. MiXCR, run by TCRdb on the 5' RACE reads, gives a single entry per CDR3 protein. The sample gives a few hundred thousand distinct CDR3 sequences, approximately 4% of which show up once; 24% is in the top ten. The sequencing used PBMCs, collected 5 days after the yellow fever booster vaccination. Receptors originate from a man aged 18 to 30 who received the YFV17D yellow fever vaccine. The CDR3 runs from the conserved cysteine through the conserved F or W. The D gene is left open where the match is weak. The listing skips clone size in some rows; elsewhere it reads once, few, many or a size class.

size	V	J	D	DNA	CDR3
many	TRBV7-2	TRBJ2-3	-	TGTGCCAGCAATCATGTCGGGTGGAGCACAGATACGCAGTATTTT	CASNHVGWSTDTQYF
-	TRBV24-1	TRBJ1-2	-	TGTGCCCCCGGAACCCGGACAGACGGCTACACCTTC	CAPGTRTDGYTF
many	TRBV10-3	TRBJ1-1	TRBD1	TGTGCCATCGGAACCACAGGGGATGAAGCTTTCTTT	CAIGTTGDEAFF
many	TRBV7-9	TRBJ1-1	-	TGTGCCAGCAGCTTAGGTGGGACATGGAACACTGAAGCTTTCTTT	CASSLGGTWNTEAFF
-	TRBV12-3/TRBV12-4	TRBJ2-6	-	TGTGCCAGCAGGCAGGGGGGACGCTCTGGGGCCAACGTCCTGACTTTC	CASRQGGRSGANVLTF
many	TRBV12-3/TRBV12-4	TRBJ1-2	-	TGTGCCAGCAGCCGCAGAGTTAACTATGGCTACACCTTC	CASSRRVNYGYTF
few	TRBV10-3	TRBJ2-1	-	TGTGCCATCAGCGACCTAGTAGATGAGCAGTTCTTC	CAISDLVDEQFF
few	TRBV20-1	TRBJ2-1	-	TGCAGTGCCCGCCTAGCGAGGGGAAGCAATGAGCAGTTCTTC	CSARLARGSNEQFF
many	TRBV7-2	TRBJ2-1	-	TGTGCCAGCTCACCTCCCTCCTACAATGAGCAGTTCTTC	CASSPPSYNEQFF
many	TRBV5-4	TRBJ2-2	-	TGTGCCAGCAGCTTGAAGGGTGGAACCGGGGAGCTGTTTTTT	CASSLKGGTGELFF
few	TRBV4-1	TRBJ2-7	TRBD1	TGCGCCAGCAGCTCCCCTGGACAGGGAGAGCAGTACTTC	CASSSPGQGEQYF
many	TRBV5-1	TRBJ2-1	-	TGCGCCAGCAGCTTGGAGTTCCATGAGCAGTTCTTC	CASSLEFHEQFF
-	TRBV5-4	TRBJ1-6	TRBD1	TGTGCCAGCTCGAGAGGGGGCCCTTCACCCCTCCACTTT	CASSRGGPSPLHF
-	TRBV18	TRBJ1-2	-	TGTGCCAGCTCACCTAGGTTGCAGGAGAGCTATGGCTACACCTTC	CASSPRLQESYGYTF
many	TRBV4-1	TRBJ1-5	TRBD1	TGCGCCAGCAGCCCACAGGGGGCTAATCAGCCCCAGCATTTT	CASSPQGANQPQHF
many	TRBV20-1	TRBJ1-2	-	TGCAGTGCTAGAGATCTGGGGGCGTCTTCCGGCTACACCTTC	CSARDLGASSGYTF
many	TRBV20-1	TRBJ1-1	TRBD1	TGCAGTGTTCGGACAGGGTGGGTCGTGGTTAACACTGAAGCTTTCTTT	CSVRTGWVVVNTEAFF
-	TRBV27	TRBJ1-1	-	TGTGCCAGCAGTCCGCTTTCCCGGGGGGAAGCTTTCTTT	CASSPLSRGEAFF
few	TRBV4-1	TRBJ2-1	-	TGCGCCAGCAGCCAGCACCGGGATGAGCAGTTCTTC	CASSQHRDEQFF
few	TRBV5-4	TRBJ2-5	-	TGTGCCAGCAGCTTGTACGCGGGGGCCCCGGAGACCCAGTACTTC	CASSLYAGAPETQYF
few	TRBV11-2	TRBJ2-7	-	TGTGCCAGCAGAAAATCAGGGAGAAAGCCCTACGAGCAGTACTTC	CASRKSGRKPYEQYF
few	TRBV7-6	TRBJ1-5	-	TGTGCCAGCAGCGCATCAGCCAGGAATCAGCCCCAGCATTTT	CASSASARNQPQHF
many	TRBV6-6	TRBJ1-2	-	TGTGCCAGCAGTTCCACCTCGGGCGGTATCCCCGCGCCGAACTATGGCTACACCTTC	CASSSTSGGIPAPNYGYTF
many	TRBV5-1	TRBJ2-5	TRBD1	TGCGCCAGCAGCGAGGGACAGCGAGAGACCCAGTACTTC	CASSEGQRETQYF
few	TRBV5-1	TRBJ2-1	-	TGCGCCAGCAGCCGGGACTCCCGCTACAATGAGCAGTTCTTC	CASSRDSRYNEQFF
-	TRBV4-1	TRBJ2-5	-	TGCGCCAGCAGCCCTTCCCCGGGGTACCAAGAGACCCAGTACTTC	CASSPSPGYQETQYF
-	TRBV4-1	TRBJ1-2	-	TGCGCCAGCAGCCAAGATGTGAGGGCCTTTCGATATGGCTACACCTTC	CASSQDVRAFRYGYTF
few	TRBV28	TRBJ2-3	-	TGTGCCAGCGTAAAGCCGGGCACAGATACGCAGTATTTT	CASVKPGTDTQYF